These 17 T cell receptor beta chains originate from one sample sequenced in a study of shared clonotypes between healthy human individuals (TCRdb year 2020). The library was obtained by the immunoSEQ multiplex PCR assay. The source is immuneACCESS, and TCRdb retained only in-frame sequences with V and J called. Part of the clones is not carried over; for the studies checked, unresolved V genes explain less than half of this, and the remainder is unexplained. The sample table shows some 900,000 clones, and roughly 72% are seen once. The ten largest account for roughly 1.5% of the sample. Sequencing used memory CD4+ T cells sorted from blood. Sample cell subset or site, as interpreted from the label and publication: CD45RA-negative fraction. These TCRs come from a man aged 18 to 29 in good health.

CDR3 sequence: CSVEGTGGGEQYF. The CDR3 nucleotides are TGCAGCGTTGAAGGGACAGGGGGTGGTGAGCAGTACTTC. V is TRBV29-1 and J is TRBJ2-7; TRBD1 agrees at 10 bases. V lost 1 base to trimming and J lost 7 bases; unmatched junction nucleotides: 4. Germline V gives CDR1 SQVTM, CDR2 ANQGSEA. CDR3 length: 13 amino acids.

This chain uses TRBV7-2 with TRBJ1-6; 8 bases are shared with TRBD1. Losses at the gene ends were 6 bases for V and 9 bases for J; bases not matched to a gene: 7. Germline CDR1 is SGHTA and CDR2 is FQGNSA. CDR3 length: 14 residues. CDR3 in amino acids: CASRRQGFGSPLHF. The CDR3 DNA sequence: TGTGCCAGCAGGAGACAGGGGTTTGGTTCACCCCTCCACTTT. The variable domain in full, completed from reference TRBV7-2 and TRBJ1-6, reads GAGVSQSPSNKVTEKGKDVELRCDPISGHTALYWYRQSLGQGLEFLIYFQGNSAPDKSGLPSDRFSAERTGGSVSTLTIQRTQQEDSAVYLCASRRQGFGSPLHFGNGTRLTVT.

The CDR3 DNA follows: TGTGCCAGCAGCGTATTAGGACAGCTATTGAATGAGCAGTTCTTC. Amino acid sequence: CASSVLGQLLNEQFF. This chain links TRBV9 with TRBJ2-1; possible D gene TRBD1, 6 bases. The CDR3 spans 15 residues. The V gene's germline CDR1 is SGDLS and CDR2 YYNGEE. The V end lost 1 base, the J end lost 7 bases, and 15 bases lay between the germline ends.

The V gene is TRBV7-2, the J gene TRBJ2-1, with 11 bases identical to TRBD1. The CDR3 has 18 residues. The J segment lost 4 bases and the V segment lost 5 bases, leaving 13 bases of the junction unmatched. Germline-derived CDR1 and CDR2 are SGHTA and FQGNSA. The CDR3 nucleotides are TGTGCCAGCAGCATGAGGACAGGGGGCACAAACGAATACAATGAGCAGTTCTTC. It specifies CASSMRTGGTNEYNEQFF.

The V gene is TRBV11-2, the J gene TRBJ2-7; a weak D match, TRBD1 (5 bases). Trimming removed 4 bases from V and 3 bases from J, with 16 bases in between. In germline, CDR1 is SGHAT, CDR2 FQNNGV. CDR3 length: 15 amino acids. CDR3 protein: CASSSAWGPSYEQYF. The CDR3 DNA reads TGTGCCAGCAGCTCAGCGTGGGGCCCTAGCTACGAGCAGTACTTC.

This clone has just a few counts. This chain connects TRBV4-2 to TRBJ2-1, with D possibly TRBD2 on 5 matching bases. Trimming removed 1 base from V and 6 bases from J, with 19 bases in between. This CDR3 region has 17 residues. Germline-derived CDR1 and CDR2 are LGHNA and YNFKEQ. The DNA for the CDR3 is TGTGCCAGCAGCCAAGTAGGACGCTCTATGAGCGGCAATGAGCAGTTCTTC. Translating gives CASSQVGRSMSGNEQFF.

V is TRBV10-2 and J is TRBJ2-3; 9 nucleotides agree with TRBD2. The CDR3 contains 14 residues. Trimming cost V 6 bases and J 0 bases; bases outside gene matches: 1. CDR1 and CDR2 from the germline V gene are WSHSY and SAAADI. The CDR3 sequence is CASSLAGSTDTQYF. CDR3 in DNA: TGCGCCAGCAGCCTAGCGGGGAGCACAGATACGCAGTATTTT.

This CDR3 is CAISELGDDEQFF. In nucleotides, the CDR3 is TGTGCCATCAGTGAGTTGGGGGACGATGAGCAGTTCTTC. The rearrangement links TRBV10-3 to TRBJ2-1; D possibly matches TRBD1 or TRBD2 (5 bases each). Trimming took off 1 base at V and 8 bases at J, with 9 bases between the two ends. The germline gives CDR1 ENHRY, CDR2 SYGVKD. The CDR3 is made up of 13 amino acids.

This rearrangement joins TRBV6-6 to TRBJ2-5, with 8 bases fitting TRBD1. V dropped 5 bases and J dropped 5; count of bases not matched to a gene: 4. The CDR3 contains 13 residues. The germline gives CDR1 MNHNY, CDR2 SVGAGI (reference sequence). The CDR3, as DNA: TGTGCCAGCAGTCAGGGGGCCGGGGAGACCCAGTACTTC. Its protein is CASSQGAGETQYF.

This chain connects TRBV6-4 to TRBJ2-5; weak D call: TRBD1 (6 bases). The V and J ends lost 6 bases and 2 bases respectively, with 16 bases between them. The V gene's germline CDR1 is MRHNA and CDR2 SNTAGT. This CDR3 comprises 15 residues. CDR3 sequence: CASSRVGARQETQYF. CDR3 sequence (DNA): TGTGCCAGCAGCAGGGTGGGGGCGCGACAAGAGACCCAGTACTTC.

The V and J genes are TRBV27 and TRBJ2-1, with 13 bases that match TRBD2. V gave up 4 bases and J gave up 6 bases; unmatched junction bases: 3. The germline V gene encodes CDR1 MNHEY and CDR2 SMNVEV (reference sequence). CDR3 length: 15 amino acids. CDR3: CASSSGLAGFNEQFF. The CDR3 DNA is TGTGCCAGCAGTTCGGGACTAGCGGGGTTCAATGAGCAGTTCTTC.

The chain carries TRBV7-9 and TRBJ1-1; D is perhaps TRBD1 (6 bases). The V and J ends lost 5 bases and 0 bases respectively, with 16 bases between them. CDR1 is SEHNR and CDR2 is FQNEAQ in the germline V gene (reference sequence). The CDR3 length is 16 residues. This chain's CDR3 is CASSPQQGLLNTEAFF. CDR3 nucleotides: TGTGCCAGCAGCCCCCAACAGGGACTCTTGAACACTGAAGCTTTCTTT.

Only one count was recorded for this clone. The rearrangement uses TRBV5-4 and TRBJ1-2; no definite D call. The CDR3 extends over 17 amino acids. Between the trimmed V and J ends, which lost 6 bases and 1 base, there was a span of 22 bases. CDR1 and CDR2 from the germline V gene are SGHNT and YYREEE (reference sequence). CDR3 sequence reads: CASTSSRERSFNYGYTF. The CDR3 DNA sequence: TGTGCCAGCACTAGTAGCCGGGAGAGGTCCTTTAACTATGGCTACACCTTC.

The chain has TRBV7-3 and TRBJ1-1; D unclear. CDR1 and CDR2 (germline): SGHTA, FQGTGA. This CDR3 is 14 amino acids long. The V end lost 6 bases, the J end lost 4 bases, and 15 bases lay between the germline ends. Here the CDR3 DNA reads TGTGCCAGCAGTCCGGACCGATGGTCCACTGAAGCTTTCTTT. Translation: CASSPDRWSTEAFF.

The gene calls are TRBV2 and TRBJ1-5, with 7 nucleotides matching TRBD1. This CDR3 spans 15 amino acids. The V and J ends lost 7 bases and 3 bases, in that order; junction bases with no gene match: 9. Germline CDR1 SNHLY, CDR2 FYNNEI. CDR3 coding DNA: TGTGCCAGCACGTCCCGGGGACAGATCAATCAGCCCCAGCATTTT. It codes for CASTSRGQINQPQHF.

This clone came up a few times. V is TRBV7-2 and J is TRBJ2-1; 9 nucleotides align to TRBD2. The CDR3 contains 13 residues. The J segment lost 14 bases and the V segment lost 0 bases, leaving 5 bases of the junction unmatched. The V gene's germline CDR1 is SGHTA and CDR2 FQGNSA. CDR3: CASSLASSGNKFF. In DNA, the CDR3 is TGTGCCAGCAGCTTAGCTTCTAGCGGGAATAAGTTCTTC.

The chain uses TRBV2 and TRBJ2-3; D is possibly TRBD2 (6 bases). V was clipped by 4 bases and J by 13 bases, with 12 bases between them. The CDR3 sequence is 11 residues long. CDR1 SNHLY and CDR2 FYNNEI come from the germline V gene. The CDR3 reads CASSGDSRKYF. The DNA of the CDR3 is TGTGCCAGCAGTGGGGACTCACGGAAGTATTTT.